Listed below are T cell receptor beta chains from one sample, sequenced in a study of monozygotic twins with inflammatory bowel disease. TCRdb reprocessed the 5' RACE reads, with one entry per CDR3 protein and no DNA. This sample's table reports hundreds of thousands of distinct CDR3 sequences. Specimen: blood. Receptors originate from a human donor with ulcerative colitis or Crohn's disease, or a healthy co-twin of an affected twin (not recorded which). CDR3s include the opening cysteine and the closing phenylalanine or tryptophan. Fields, in order: CDR3 protein, V gene, J gene.

cdr3_aa: CASSLMGDSYGYTF; v_call: TRBV7-2; j_call: TRBJ1-2
cdr3_aa: CASSSNRVVGETQYF; v_call: TRBV5-1; j_call: TRBJ2-5
cdr3_aa: CASSFGGRAETQYF; v_call: TRBV6-5; j_call: TRBJ2-5
cdr3_aa: CASSLPASSSNEQFF; v_call: TRBV7-9; j_call: TRBJ2-1
cdr3_aa: CAERASGMREQFF; v_call: TRBV21-1; j_call: TRBJ2-1
cdr3_aa: CASSGLGRTYEQYF; v_call: TRBV7-2; j_call: TRBJ2-7
cdr3_aa: CASSVGWGASRVKNTGELFF; v_call: TRBV9; j_call: TRBJ2-2
cdr3_aa: CASSYSGSGNTIYF; v_call: TRBV6-5; j_call: TRBJ1-3
cdr3_aa: CAISESTGQGTQETQYF; v_call: TRBV10-3; j_call: TRBJ2-5
cdr3_aa: CASSARVGGYTF; v_call: TRBV18; j_call: TRBJ1-2
cdr3_aa: CASRGGVEVRFYEQYF; v_call: TRBV5-1; j_call: TRBJ2-7
cdr3_aa: CASSAGGNQPQHF; v_call: TRBV28; j_call: TRBJ1-5
cdr3_aa: CASSLDWGNTEAFF; v_call: TRBV5-1; j_call: TRBJ1-1
cdr3_aa: CASSPIRGDSPLHF; v_call: TRBV18; j_call: TRBJ1-6
cdr3_aa: CASSMYRDGETQYF; v_call: TRBV19; j_call: TRBJ2-5
cdr3_aa: CATTGRVASGANVLTF; v_call: TRBV19; j_call: TRBJ2-6
cdr3_aa: CASSYRGETQYF; v_call: TRBV6-5; j_call: TRBJ2-5
cdr3_aa: CASSRLAGEGETQYF; v_call: TRBV4-3; j_call: TRBJ2-5
cdr3_aa: CASNPFGPSYEQYF; v_call: TRBV12-3/TRBV12-4; j_call: TRBJ2-7
cdr3_aa: CSASQQGNSPLHF; v_call: TRBV20-1; j_call: TRBJ1-6
cdr3_aa: CASSRGQGNEQFF; v_call: TRBV5-4; j_call: TRBJ2-1
cdr3_aa: CASSLAGASTDTQYF; v_call: TRBV7-9; j_call: TRBJ2-3
cdr3_aa: CASSFQDNYEQYF; v_call: TRBV5-1; j_call: TRBJ2-7
cdr3_aa: CSGGINTDTQYF; v_call: TRBV20-1; j_call: TRBJ2-3
cdr3_aa: CASSPPVDFYEQYF; v_call: TRBV7-9; j_call: TRBJ2-7
cdr3_aa: CASSLDRSNEKLFF; v_call: TRBV7-9; j_call: TRBJ1-4
cdr3_aa: CASSQDTGSSGGAQYF; v_call: TRBV4-3; j_call: TRBJ2-5
cdr3_aa: CASSHSSGTGFSYEQYF; v_call: TRBV12-3/TRBV12-4; j_call: TRBJ2-7
cdr3_aa: CASSLGQGTYNEQFF; v_call: TRBV5-4; j_call: TRBJ2-1
cdr3_aa: CASSIQGIWSPYGYTF; v_call: TRBV19; j_call: TRBJ1-2
cdr3_aa: CSVEKGQGDFEQYF; v_call: TRBV29-1; j_call: TRBJ2-7
cdr3_aa: CASSWTVDQPQHF; v_call: TRBV5-1; j_call: TRBJ1-5
cdr3_aa: CASSLGLTSGSSETQYF; v_call: TRBV7-8; j_call: TRBJ2-5
cdr3_aa: CASSLLSRDSSYGYTF; v_call: TRBV27; j_call: TRBJ1-2
cdr3_aa: CASSLGTSGNNEQFF; v_call: TRBV18; j_call: TRBJ2-1
cdr3_aa: CASSERGLSTDTQYF; v_call: TRBV4-3; j_call: TRBJ2-3
cdr3_aa: CASSSTSGSLAYQETQYF; v_call: TRBV27; j_call: TRBJ2-5
cdr3_aa: CASSRPLAGAGEQYF; v_call: TRBV3-1; j_call: TRBJ2-7
cdr3_aa: CASSEKTGLRAYTGELFF; v_call: TRBV11-1; j_call: TRBJ2-2
cdr3_aa: CASSSRTEQYF; v_call: TRBV6-2/TRBV6-3; j_call: TRBJ2-7
cdr3_aa: CASSSPGLAVSYEQYF; v_call: TRBV7-9; j_call: TRBJ2-7
cdr3_aa: CASKTAGEAFF; v_call: TRBV19; j_call: TRBJ1-1
cdr3_aa: CASSLGLAGESNEQFF; v_call: TRBV25-1; j_call: TRBJ2-1